The rows below give T cell receptor beta chains drawn from one sample of a study of molecular identifiers for immune sequencing clone quantification. TCRdb independently ran MiXCR on the PCR reads; one entry per CDR3 protein. The sample shows fewer than 350,000 distinct CDR3 sequences, over 20% of them seen only once. The sequencing input was naive CD8+ T cells from blood, with Jurkat cell RNA spiked in. The receptors originated from a human donor in good health. Some libraries in this study had Jurkat cell RNA spiked in. Both conserved end residues are part of each CDR3. Fields, in order: clone size, V gene, D gene, J gene, CDR3 DNA, CDR3 protein. The D gene is left open where the match is weak. Clone size is shown for a subset of rows, as once, few, many or a class of expanded clone.

many	TRBV7-6	TRBD2	TRBJ2-7	TGTGCCAGCAGCTTAACTAGCGGGAGTGGCAACGAGCAGTACTTC	CASSLTSGSGNEQYF
many	TRBV14	TRBD2	TRBJ2-2	TGTGCCAGCAGGAGGACTAGCGGGAACACCGGGGAGCTGTTTTTT	CASRRTSGNTGELFF
many	TRBV5-1	TRBD2	TRBJ2-7	TGCGCCAGCAGCTCGGGGGGACTAGCGGGGGATGAGCAGTACTTC	CASSSGGLAGDEQYF
many	TRBV11-2	TRBD1	TRBJ2-5	TGTGCCAGCAGCTCGACAGGGGGCGAGGGAGAGACCCAGTACTTC	CASSSTGGEGETQYF
many	TRBV4-1	TRBD2	TRBJ2-7	TGCGCCAGCAGCCACGGGACTAGCGGGGGGTACGAGCAGTACTTC	CASSHGTSGGYEQYF
few	TRBV27	TRBD2	TRBJ2-5	TGTGCCAGCAGAGGACTAGCGGGGGGGCTGTCAGAGACCCAGTACTTC	CASRGLAGGLSETQYF
many	TRBV7-9	TRBD1	TRBJ1-1	TGTGCCAGCAGCCCCCGGGACAGACTGAACACTGAAGCTTTCTTT	CASSPRDRLNTEAFF
few	TRBV27	-	TRBJ2-2	TGTGCCAGCAGTTTATTGTGGCAGGGTGGCACCGGGGAGCTGTTTTTT	CASSLLWQGGTGELFF
-	TRBV6-5	-	TRBJ1-1	TGTGCCAGCAGTTACTCGATGGCGGGAGAAGCTTTCTTT	CASSYSMAGEAFF
many	TRBV7-3	-	TRBJ2-3	TGTGCCAGCAGCCCCGCACCCGGGGCGGATACGCAGTATTTT	CASSPAPGADTQYF